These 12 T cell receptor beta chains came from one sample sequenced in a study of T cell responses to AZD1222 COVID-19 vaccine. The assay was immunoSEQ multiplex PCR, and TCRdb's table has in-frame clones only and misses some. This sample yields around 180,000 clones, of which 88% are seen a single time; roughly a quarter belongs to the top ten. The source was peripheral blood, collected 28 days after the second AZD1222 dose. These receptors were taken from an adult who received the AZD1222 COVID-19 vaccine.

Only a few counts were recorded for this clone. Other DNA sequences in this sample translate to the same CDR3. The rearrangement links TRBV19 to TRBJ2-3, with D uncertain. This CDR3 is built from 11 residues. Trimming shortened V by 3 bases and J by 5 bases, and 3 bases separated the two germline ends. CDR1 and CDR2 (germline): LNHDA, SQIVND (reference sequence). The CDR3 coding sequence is TGTGCCAGTAGTATGGGAGATACGCAGTATTTT. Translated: CASSMGDTQYF.

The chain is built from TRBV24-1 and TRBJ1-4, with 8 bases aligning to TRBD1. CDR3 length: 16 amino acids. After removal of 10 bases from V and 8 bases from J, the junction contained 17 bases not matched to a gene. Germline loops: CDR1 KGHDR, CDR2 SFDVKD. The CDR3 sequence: CATTRPNDRGGEKLFF. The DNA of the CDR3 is TGTGCCACAACTCGGCCCAACGACAGGGGTGGGGAAAAACTGTTTTTT.

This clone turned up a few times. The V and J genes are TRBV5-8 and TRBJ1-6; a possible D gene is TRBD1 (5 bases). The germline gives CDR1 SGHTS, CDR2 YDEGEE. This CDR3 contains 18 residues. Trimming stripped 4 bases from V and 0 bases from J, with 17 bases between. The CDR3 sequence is CASSDSGTSSSYNSPLHF. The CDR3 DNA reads TGTGCCAGCAGCGACTCCGGGACCTCGAGCTCCTATAATTCACCCCTCCACTTT.

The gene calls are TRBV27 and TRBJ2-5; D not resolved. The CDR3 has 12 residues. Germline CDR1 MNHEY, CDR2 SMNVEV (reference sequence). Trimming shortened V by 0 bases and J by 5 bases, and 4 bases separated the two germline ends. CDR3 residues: CASSLSGETQYF. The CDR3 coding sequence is TGTGCCAGCAGTTTATCAGGGGAGACCCAGTACTTC.

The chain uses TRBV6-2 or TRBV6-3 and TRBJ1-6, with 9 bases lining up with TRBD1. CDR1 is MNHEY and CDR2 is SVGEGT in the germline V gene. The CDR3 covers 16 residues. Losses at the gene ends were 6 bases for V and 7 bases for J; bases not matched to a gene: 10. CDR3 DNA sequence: TGTGCCAGCAGCAAAAAGGACAGGGGACCCAATTCACCCCTCCACTTT. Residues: CASSKKDRGPNSPLHF.

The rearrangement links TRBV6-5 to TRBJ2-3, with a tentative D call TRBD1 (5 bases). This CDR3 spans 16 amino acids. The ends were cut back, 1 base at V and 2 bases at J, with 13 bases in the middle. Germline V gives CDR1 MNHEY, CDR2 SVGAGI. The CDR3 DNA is TGTGCCAGCAGTTACTTGTGGGGCACGCCCACAGATACGCAGTATTTT. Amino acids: CASSYLWGTPTDTQYF.

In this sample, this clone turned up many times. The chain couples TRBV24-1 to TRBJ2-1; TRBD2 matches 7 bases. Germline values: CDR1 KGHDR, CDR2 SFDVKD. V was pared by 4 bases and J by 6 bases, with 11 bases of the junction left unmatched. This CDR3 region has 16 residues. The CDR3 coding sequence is TGTGCCACCAGTGACCCCGCGGCGGGAGTCCCCAATGAGCAGTTCTTC. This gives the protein CATSDPAAGVPNEQFF.

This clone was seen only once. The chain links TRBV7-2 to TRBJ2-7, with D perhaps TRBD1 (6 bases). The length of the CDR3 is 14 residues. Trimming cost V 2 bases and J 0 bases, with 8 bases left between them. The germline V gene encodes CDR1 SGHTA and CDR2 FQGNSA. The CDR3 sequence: CASSLTGSSYEQYF. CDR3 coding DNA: TGTGCCAGCAGCTTAACAGGGAGCTCCTACGAGCAGTACTTC.

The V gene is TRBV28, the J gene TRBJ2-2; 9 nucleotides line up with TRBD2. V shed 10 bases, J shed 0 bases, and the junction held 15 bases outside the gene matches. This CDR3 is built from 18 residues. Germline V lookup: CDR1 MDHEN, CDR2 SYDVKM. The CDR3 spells CATRPVSGRGANTGELFF. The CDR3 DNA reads TGTGCCACCCGACCCGTTAGCGGGAGAGGAGCGAACACCGGGGAGCTGTTTTTT.

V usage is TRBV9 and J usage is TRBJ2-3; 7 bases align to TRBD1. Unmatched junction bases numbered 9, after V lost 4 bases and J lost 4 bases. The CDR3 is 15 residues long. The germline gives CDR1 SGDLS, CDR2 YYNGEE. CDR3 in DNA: TGTGCCAGCAGCCCCGCCGGGACAGTTTCAGATACGCAGTATTTT. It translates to CASSPAGTVSDTQYF.

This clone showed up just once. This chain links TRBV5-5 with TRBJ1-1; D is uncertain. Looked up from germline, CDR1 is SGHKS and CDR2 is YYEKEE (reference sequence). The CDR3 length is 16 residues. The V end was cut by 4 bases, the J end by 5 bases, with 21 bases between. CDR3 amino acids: CASSPPSTSMGTEAFF. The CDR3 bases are TGTGCCAGCAGCCCGCCATCCACCAGCATGGGAACTGAAGCTTTCTTT.

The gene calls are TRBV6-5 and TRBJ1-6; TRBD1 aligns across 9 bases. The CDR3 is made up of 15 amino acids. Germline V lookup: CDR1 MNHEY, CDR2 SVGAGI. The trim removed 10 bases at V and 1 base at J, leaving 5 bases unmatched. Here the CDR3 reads CANRDRASYNSPLHF. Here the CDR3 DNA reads TGTGCCAACCGGGACAGGGCGTCCTATAATTCACCCCTCCACTTT.